What follows describes a single TCR beta chain. Germline CDR1 and CDR2: SGHRS and YFSETQ. This CDR3 is 15 amino acids long. V trimming: 0 bases; J trimming: 3 bases; junction bases outside the gene matches: 5. The data originate from a study of blood T cell repertoires in COVID-19. Study summary: Samples taken during acute and convalescent COVID-19 were collected in the United States, Italy and Spain.

Assay used: immunoSEQ multiplex PCR; TCRdb lists only in-frame clones, some missing. The sample has about 250,000 clones; about 80% are singletons. Input material: peripheral blood. The chain employs TRBV5-1 and TRBJ2-7, with TRBD1 identical over 8 bases. The receptor's source is a person aged 70 to 80 with COVID-19, enrolled during active disease. This chain's CDR3 is CASSLEDGQGYEQYF. In nucleotides, the CDR3 is TGCGCCAGCAGCTTGGAGGATGGACAGGGCTACGAGCAGTACTTC. The full variable domain, rest sourced from reference TRBV5-1 and TRBJ2-7, is KAGVTQTPRYLIKTRGQQVTLSCSPISGHRSVSWYQQTPGQGLQFLFEYFSETQRNKGNFPGRFSGRQFSNSRSEMNVSTLELGDSALYLCASSLEDGQGYEQYFGPGTRLTVT.